This T cell receptor (beta chain) was observed in a study of shared clonotypes between healthy human individuals. TCRdb's copy holds only in-frame clones and misses some; the assay was immunoSEQ multiplex PCR. The table lists 2 million to 2.5 million clones, about 94% of them singletons. Trimming shortened V by 2 bases and J by 5 bases, and 15 bases separated the two germline ends. The germline CDR1 and CDR2 sequences are GTSNPN and SVGIG (reference sequence). This CDR3 has 14 residues. Adult donors, all healthy and HIV-negative, had no recent acute infections or vaccinations. Study-level results: Memory subsets generally showed lower estimated richness than naive subsets. Approximately 4.5% was the fraction of naive CD4 clonotypes found shared across four donors.

For this clone: Its antigen is currently unknown.

Sequenced material: naive CD4+ T cells sorted from blood. As for subset: CD45RA+ positively selected. The sequence came from a man aged 18 to 30 in good health. The chain recombines TRBV30 with TRBJ2-5; a weak D match, TRBD2 (7 bases). The CDR3 sequence: CAWSWGGPTETQYF. Here the CDR3 DNA reads TGTGCCTGGAGTTGGGGGGGCCCTACGGAGACCCAGTACTTC. Looking up the rest from reference TRBV30 and TRBJ2-5 gives the full variable domain: SQTIHQWPATLVQPVGSPLSLECTVEGTSNPNLYWYRQAAGRGLQLLFYSVGIGQISSEVPQNLSASRPQDRQFILSSKKLLLSDSGFYLCAWSWGGPTETQYFGPGTRLLVL.